This record covers a single TCR beta chain. These data originate in a study of cytomegalovirus exposure and HLA in healthy donors. V dropped 0 bases and J dropped 5 bases, with 6 bases sitting between them. CDR1 and CDR2 from the germline V gene are SGDLS and YYNGEE. This CDR3 region has 13 residues. This PCR relied on a set of 60 Vbeta primers and 13 Jbeta primers. The assay was immunoSEQ multiplex PCR, and TCRdb's table has in-frame clones only and misses some. The repertoire holds more than 150,000 clones, around 80% seen once, with 2% to 2.5% in the top ten. The receptor's source is a young woman in good health and CMV-seronegative. V gene TRBV9 combines with J gene TRBJ2-1; D perhaps matches TRBD1 (5 bases). The sample consisted of PBMCs. The CDR3, as DNA: TGTGCCAGCAGCGTAGAACAGGACAATGAGCAGTTCTTC. Protein: CASSVEQDNEQFF.